This T cell receptor beta chain was identified during a study of cytomegalovirus exposure and HLA in healthy donors. Study findings and constraints: Sequencing had likely introduced a cluster of highly shared sequence variants as an artifact. Later work associated 16,951 TCR beta sequences with HLA alleles at 0.05 false discovery rate.

The PCR contained 60 Vbeta and 13 Jbeta primers. Repertoires were generated with immunoSEQ multiplex PCR, while TCRdb's copy carries only in-frame clones and drops some. The repertoire includes approximately 140,000 clones, around 85% of them detected once, and roughly 1.8% sits in the top ten. On this clone itself: Its antigen is unidentified. At one end, the junction sequence differs from germline, possibly due to a read error.

The germline gives CDR1 SSHAT, CDR2 FNYEAQ (reference sequence). This CDR3 spans 15 amino acids. The chain combines TRBV7-7 with TRBJ2-3, with TRBD1 matching over 7 bases. Sequenced: PBMCs. The source is a boy younger than 18 in good health and CMV-seronegative. DNA of the CDR3: TGTGCTAGCAGCCCACAGGGGTCCCCCACAGATACGCAGTATTTT. This codes for CASSPQGSPTDTQYF. The whole variable domain, remainder taken from reference TRBV7-7 and TRBJ2-3, is GAGVSQSPRYKVTKRGQDVTLRCDPISSHATLYWYQQALGQGPEFLTYFNYEAQPDKSGLPSDRFSAERPEGSISTLTIQRTEQRDSAMYRCASSPQGSPTDTQYFGPGTRLTVL.